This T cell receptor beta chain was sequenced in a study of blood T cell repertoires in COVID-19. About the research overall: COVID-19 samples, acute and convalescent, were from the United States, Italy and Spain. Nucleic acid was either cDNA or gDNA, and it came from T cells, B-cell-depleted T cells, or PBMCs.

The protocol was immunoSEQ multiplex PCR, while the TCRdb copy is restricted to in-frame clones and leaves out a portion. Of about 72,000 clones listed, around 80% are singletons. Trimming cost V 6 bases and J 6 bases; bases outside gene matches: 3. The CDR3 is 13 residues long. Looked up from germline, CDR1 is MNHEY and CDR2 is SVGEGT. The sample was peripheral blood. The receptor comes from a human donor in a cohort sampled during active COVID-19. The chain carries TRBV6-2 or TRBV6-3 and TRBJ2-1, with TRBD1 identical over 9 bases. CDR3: CASRYRGPNEQFF. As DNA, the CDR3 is TGTGCCAGCAGGTACAGGGGGCCCAATGAGCAGTTCTTC.